Below, one TCR beta chain is given with its context. Its antigen is unknown. RNA transcripts provided the source from which TCR beta CDR3 regions were amplified. HTBI primers drove first-round RT-PCR of the TCR CDR3. A single record per CDR3 protein comes from TCRdb applying MiXCR to the multiplex PCR reads. Here the sample spans a few hundred thousand distinct CDR3 sequences, roughly 19% being singletons. The data were obtained in a study of T cells in Graves' hyperthyroidism and ophthalmopathy. Reasons for excluding patients were uncontrolled infection, other autoimmune disease, pregnancy or lactation. Diagnosing involved the use of clinical symptoms, serum thyroxine and TRAb, thyroid ultrasound and orbital computed tomography. The CDR3 is made up of 14 amino acids. Trimming took 3 bases from V and 7 from J, leaving 14 bases between them. CDR1 SGHRS and CDR2 YFSETQ come from the germline V gene. Findings of the study overall: Clonotypes that were expanded in thyroid above 0.001 mostly appeared in blood too.

The genes are TRBV5-1 and TRBJ2-1; perhaps TRBD1 as D (7 bases). This clonotype was sampled from a man aged 45-65 years with Graves' ophthalmopathy. The sequencing sample was made of blood. For the CDR3, the DNA is TGCGCCAGCAGCTATCAGGGGGGTGAGAATGAGCAGTTCTTC. This translates into CASSYQGGENEQFF.